This is a list of T cell receptor beta chains from one sample in a study of blood T cell repertoires in COVID-19. The data were produced by immunoSEQ multiplex PCR, yet TCRdb's version contains in-frame clones alone and is incomplete. The table records some 51,000 clones, just over 90% of them present only once. The specimen sequenced was peripheral blood. These receptors all come from a middle-aged man with acute or convalescent COVID-19. CDR3s include the opening cysteine and the closing phenylalanine or tryptophan. The order of the fields is D gene, V gene, J gene, clone size, CDR3 protein, CDR3 DNA. A D gene is named only where the DNA matches it firmly. Not every row has a clone size; where given, it reads once, few, many or a size class.

d_call: TRBD2
v_call: TRBV14
j_call: TRBJ2-2
clone_size: NA
cdr3_aa: CASSQELRLADTGELFF
cdr3_nt: TGTGCCAGCAGCCAAGAGTTGAGACTAGCGGACACCGGGGAGCTGTTTTTT

d_call: TRBD2
v_call: TRBV6-6
j_call: TRBJ2-5
clone_size: NA
cdr3_aa: CASRLAGETQYF
cdr3_nt: TGTGCCAGCAGACTAGCGGGAGAGACCCAGTACTTC

d_call: TRBD2
v_call: TRBV10-1
j_call: TRBJ2-3
clone_size: NA
cdr3_aa: CASSSGSLGDTQYF
cdr3_nt: TGCGCCAGCAGTAGCGGGAGTTTGGGAGATACGCAGTATTTT

d_call: TRBD2
v_call: TRBV2
j_call: TRBJ2-3
clone_size: NA
cdr3_aa: CASRGLAGSEDTQYF
cdr3_nt: TGTGCCAGCAGGGGGCTAGCGGGATCGGAAGATACGCAGTATTTT

d_call: NA
v_call: TRBV24-1
j_call: TRBJ2-3
clone_size: NA
cdr3_aa: CATSDRVSPDTQYF
cdr3_nt: TGTGCCACCAGTGACAGGGTCTCACCAGATACGCAGTATTTT

d_call: NA
v_call: TRBV19
j_call: TRBJ1-5
clone_size: few
cdr3_aa: CASTDRQVGPYF
cdr3_nt: TGTGCCAGCACGGACAGACAGGTTGGGCCTTATTTT

d_call: NA
v_call: TRBV12-5
j_call: TRBJ2-1
clone_size: NA
cdr3_aa: CASGLWGAYNEQFF
cdr3_nt: TGTGCTAGTGGTTTGTGGGGGGCCTACAATGAGCAGTTCTTC

d_call: NA
v_call: TRBV28
j_call: TRBJ2-1
clone_size: once
cdr3_aa: CATERKRNNEQFF
cdr3_nt: TGTGCCACCGAGAGAAAGCGGAACAATGAGCAGTTCTTC

d_call: NA
v_call: TRBV14
j_call: TRBJ1-2
clone_size: NA
cdr3_aa: CASSPTGTGGYTF
cdr3_nt: TGTGCCAGCAGCCCCACAGGGACCGGCGGCTACACCTTC

d_call: TRBD2
v_call: TRBV11-3
j_call: TRBJ2-1
clone_size: few
cdr3_aa: CASSPRELADLYYNEQFF
cdr3_nt: TGTGCCAGCAGCCCAAGGGAACTAGCGGACCTCTACTACAATGAGCAGTTCTTC

d_call: NA
v_call: TRBV6-5
j_call: TRBJ2-1
clone_size: NA
cdr3_aa: CASSTRPPYNEQFF
cdr3_nt: TGTGCCAGCAGTACTAGACCCCCTTACAATGAGCAGTTCTTC

d_call: TRBD1
v_call: TRBV5-1
j_call: TRBJ1-2
clone_size: NA
cdr3_aa: CASSFTPSTGLGGYTF
cdr3_nt: TGCGCCAGCAGCTTCACCCCCTCGACAGGGCTGGGGGGCTACACCTTC

d_call: NA
v_call: TRBV30
j_call: TRBJ1-1
clone_size: NA
cdr3_aa: CAWTLDKEAFF
cdr3_nt: TGTGCCTGGACCCTGGACAAGGAAGCTTTCTTT

d_call: TRBD2
v_call: TRBV18
j_call: TRBJ2-1
clone_size: NA
cdr3_aa: CASSPPTGTSGNNEQFF
cdr3_nt: TGTGCCAGCTCACCACCGACCGGGACTAGCGGCAACAATGAGCAGTTCTTC

d_call: TRBD2
v_call: TRBV11-1
j_call: TRBJ2-7
clone_size: NA
cdr3_aa: CASSPPGLPMEQYF
cdr3_nt: TGTGCCAGCAGCCCCCCGGGACTACCAATGGAGCAGTACTTC

d_call: NA
v_call: TRBV5-5
j_call: TRBJ2-2
clone_size: NA
cdr3_aa: CASRRTSMNTGELFF
cdr3_nt: TGTGCCAGCAGGCGGACATCGATGAACACCGGGGAGCTGTTTTTT

d_call: TRBD1
v_call: TRBV19
j_call: TRBJ2-7
clone_size: NA
cdr3_aa: CASSPTGDDSYEQYF
cdr3_nt: TGTGCCAGTAGTCCGACAGGGGACGATTCCTACGAGCAGTACTTC

d_call: NA
v_call: TRBV11-1
j_call: TRBJ2-1
clone_size: NA
cdr3_aa: CASNPNSLSYNEQFF
cdr3_nt: TGTGCCAGCAACCCCAACAGCCTATCCTACAATGAGCAGTTCTTC

d_call: NA
v_call: TRBV30
j_call: TRBJ2-3
clone_size: NA
cdr3_aa: CAWSLDRDTQYF
cdr3_nt: TGTGCCTGGAGTCTAGATAGAGATACGCAGTATTTT

d_call: NA
v_call: TRBV7-3
j_call: TRBJ2-7
clone_size: once
cdr3_aa: CASSFPGTQKQYF
cdr3_nt: TGTGCCAGCAGTTTCCCCGGGACTCAGAAGCAGTACTTC

d_call: NA
v_call: TRBV6-5
j_call: TRBJ1-2
clone_size: NA
cdr3_aa: CASSPRVQHGYTF
cdr3_nt: TGTGCCAGCAGTCCCAGGGTTCAACATGGCTACACCTTC

d_call: TRBD2
v_call: TRBV2
j_call: TRBJ2-7
clone_size: NA
cdr3_aa: CASGRTSGVYEQYF
cdr3_nt: TGTGCCAGCGGGAGGACTAGCGGAGTCTACGAGCAGTACTTC

d_call: TRBD1
v_call: TRBV11-3
j_call: TRBJ2-3
clone_size: NA
cdr3_aa: CASTPFGQAPDTQYF
cdr3_nt: TGTGCCAGCACTCCATTTGGACAGGCGCCAGATACGCAGTATTTT

d_call: NA
v_call: TRBV7-6
j_call: TRBJ2-1
clone_size: NA
cdr3_aa: CASSLAGVGYNEQFF
cdr3_nt: TGTGCCAGCAGCTTAGCGGGAGTGGGGTACAATGAGCAGTTCTTC

d_call: TRBD2
v_call: TRBV18
j_call: TRBJ2-7
clone_size: NA
cdr3_aa: CASSPLRTSGTGVYEQYF
cdr3_nt: TGTGCCAGCTCACCCCTACGGACTAGCGGGACAGGGGTCTACGAGCAGTACTTC

d_call: NA
v_call: TRBV5-8
j_call: TRBJ1-3
clone_size: NA
cdr3_aa: CASSLGRTTGNTIYF
cdr3_nt: TGTGCCAGCAGCTTGGGAAGGACAACTGGAAACACCATATATTTT

d_call: NA
v_call: TRBV11-3
j_call: TRBJ1-1
clone_size: NA
cdr3_aa: CASSPPRGGEAFF
cdr3_nt: TGTGCCAGCAGCCCCCCGAGGGGAGGGGAAGCTTTCTTT

d_call: TRBD1
v_call: TRBV12-3/TRBV12-4
j_call: TRBJ1-4
clone_size: NA
cdr3_aa: CASRYRGKLFF
cdr3_nt: TGTGCCAGCAGGTACAGGGGGAAACTGTTTTTT

d_call: NA
v_call: TRBV6-5
j_call: TRBJ2-7
clone_size: NA
cdr3_aa: CASLLGGEQYF
cdr3_nt: TGTGCCAGCCTCCTGGGAGGCGAGCAGTACTTC

d_call: NA
v_call: TRBV11-3
j_call: TRBJ1-3
clone_size: NA
cdr3_aa: CASSPRGGTAGNTIYF
cdr3_nt: TGTGCCAGCAGCCCCCGGGGCGGGACGGCTGGAAACACCATATATTTT

d_call: NA
v_call: TRBV19
j_call: TRBJ1-1
clone_size: NA
cdr3_aa: CASSSTANTEAFF
cdr3_nt: TGTGCCAGTAGTTCGACAGCCAACACTGAAGCTTTCTTT

d_call: NA
v_call: TRBV18
j_call: TRBJ2-1
clone_size: NA
cdr3_aa: CASSPTSSSEQFF
cdr3_nt: TGTGCCAGCTCACCAACTAGCTCGAGTGAGCAGTTCTTC

d_call: NA
v_call: TRBV3-1/TRBV3-2
j_call: TRBJ1-3
clone_size: NA
cdr3_aa: CASSQLGPLSGNTIYF
cdr3_nt: TGTGCCAGCAGCCAATTGGGGCCCCTCTCTGGAAACACCATATATTTT

d_call: TRBD1
v_call: TRBV5-1
j_call: TRBJ2-7
clone_size: once
cdr3_aa: CASNRGQGGDEQYF
cdr3_nt: TGCGCCAGCAATCGGGGACAGGGCGGCGACGAGCAGTACTTC

d_call: NA
v_call: TRBV10-2
j_call: TRBJ1-1
clone_size: NA
cdr3_aa: CASSENTWNTEAFF
cdr3_nt: TGCGCCAGCAGTGAGAACACCTGGAACACTGAAGCTTTCTTT

d_call: NA
v_call: TRBV7-3
j_call: TRBJ2-1
clone_size: NA
cdr3_aa: CASAPQPSGSYNEQFF
cdr3_nt: TGTGCCAGCGCCCCCCAACCCAGCGGTTCCTACAATGAGCAGTTCTTC

d_call: NA
v_call: TRBV14
j_call: TRBJ1-2
clone_size: NA
cdr3_aa: CASSQGLMYGYTF
cdr3_nt: TGTGCCAGCAGCCAGGGGCTAATGTATGGCTACACCTTC

d_call: NA
v_call: TRBV3-1/TRBV3-2
j_call: TRBJ1-1
clone_size: NA
cdr3_aa: CASSQGPDRTANTEAFF
cdr3_nt: TGTGCCAGCAGCCAAGGGCCCGATAGGACAGCCAACACTGAAGCTTTCTTT

d_call: NA
v_call: TRBV6-5
j_call: TRBJ2-3
clone_size: NA
cdr3_aa: CASSYRSNERTQYF
cdr3_nt: TGTGCCAGCAGTTACCGATCCAATGAGCGTACGCAGTATTTT

d_call: TRBD2
v_call: TRBV5-4
j_call: TRBJ2-1
clone_size: NA
cdr3_aa: CASSLDGSKAGVAYNEQFF
cdr3_nt: TGTGCCAGCAGCTTGGACGGTTCTAAAGCGGGAGTCGCCTACAATGAGCAGTTCTTC

d_call: NA
v_call: TRBV18
j_call: TRBJ1-2
clone_size: NA
cdr3_aa: CASSPDSSAYGYTF
cdr3_nt: TGTGCCAGCTCACCAGACAGTTCGGCCTATGGCTACACCTTC

d_call: TRBD1
v_call: TRBV19
j_call: TRBJ1-5
clone_size: NA
cdr3_aa: CASRMTGTQPQHF
cdr3_nt: TGTGCCAGTAGGATGACAGGGACCCAGCCCCAGCATTTT

d_call: TRBD1
v_call: TRBV27
j_call: TRBJ2-2
clone_size: NA
cdr3_aa: CASSSTGATGELFF
cdr3_nt: TGTGCCAGCAGTTCGACAGGGGCCACCGGGGAGCTGTTTTTT

d_call: NA
v_call: TRBV29-1
j_call: TRBJ1-1
clone_size: NA
cdr3_aa: CSVGRTGTEAFF
cdr3_nt: TGCAGCGTTGGAAGGACGGGGACTGAAGCTTTCTTT

d_call: TRBD2
v_call: TRBV4-1
j_call: TRBJ2-1
clone_size: NA
cdr3_aa: CASLGTGREKYNEQFF
cdr3_nt: TGCGCCAGCCTGGGAACGGGGCGGGAGAAGTACAATGAGCAGTTCTTC

d_call: NA
v_call: TRBV5-1
j_call: TRBJ2-7
clone_size: NA
cdr3_aa: CASSLVGQTSYEQYF
cdr3_nt: TGCGCCAGCAGCTTGGTGGGACAAACCTCCTACGAGCAGTACTTC